The T cell receptor (beta chain) under discussion was sequenced for a study of cytomegalovirus exposure and HLA in healthy donors. Germline-derived CDR1 and CDR2 are LGHNA and YSLEER. The CDR3 spans 13 residues. Trimming shortened V by 1 base and J by 4 bases, and 5 bases separated the two germline ends. Use of 60 Vbeta and 13 Jbeta primers characterized the PCR. Only in-frame clones appear in the TCRdb table, and some are missing; sequencing was by immunoSEQ multiplex PCR. The profile shows some 95,000 clones, approximately 71% of them singletons. Sequenced material: PBMCs. The rearrangement links TRBV4-3 to TRBJ1-3, with a possible D match to TRBD1 (5 bases). The origin of this receptor is a woman under 30 in good health and CMV-seropositive. The CDR3 nucleotides read TGCGCCAGCAGCCAAGGGACAGGAAACACCATATATTTT. Its translation is CASSQGTGNTIYF.